Described below is a single T cell receptor (beta chain) sequence and its context. Other nucleotide sequences in the sample specify the same CDR3. The method was immunoSEQ multiplex PCR; TCRdb's version includes in-frame clones alone and lacks a portion of them. Among some 580,000 clones, roughly 97% were seen once, and the ten largest hold 0.057%. The data were taken from a study of shared clonotypes between healthy human individuals. The CDR3 spans 12 residues. Germline V gene sequence: CDR1 MDHEN, CDR2 SYDVKM. This receptor was obtained from a woman aged 25 to 39 in good health. Sequenced sample: naive CD4+ T cells sorted from blood. Documented subset: CD45RA+ positively selected. This chain uses TRBV28 with TRBJ2-5; no clear D. TRBJ2-7 explains the end of the DNA better; the J call may be wrong. CDR3: CASSLVGYEQYF. CDR3 bases: TGTGCCAGCAGTCTGGTAGGCTACGAGCAGTACTTC.